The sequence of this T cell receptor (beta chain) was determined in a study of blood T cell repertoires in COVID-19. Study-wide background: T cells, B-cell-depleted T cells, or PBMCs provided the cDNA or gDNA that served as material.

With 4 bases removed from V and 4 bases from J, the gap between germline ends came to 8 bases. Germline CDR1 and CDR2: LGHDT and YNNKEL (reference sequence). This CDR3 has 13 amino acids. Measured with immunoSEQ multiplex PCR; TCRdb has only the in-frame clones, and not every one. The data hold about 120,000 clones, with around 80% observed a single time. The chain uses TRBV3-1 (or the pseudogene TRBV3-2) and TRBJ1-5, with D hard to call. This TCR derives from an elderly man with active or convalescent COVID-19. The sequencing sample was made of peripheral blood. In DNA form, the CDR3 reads TGTGCCAGCAGCCCTTATTCTAATCAGCCCCAGCATTTT. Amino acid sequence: CASSPYSNQPQHF.